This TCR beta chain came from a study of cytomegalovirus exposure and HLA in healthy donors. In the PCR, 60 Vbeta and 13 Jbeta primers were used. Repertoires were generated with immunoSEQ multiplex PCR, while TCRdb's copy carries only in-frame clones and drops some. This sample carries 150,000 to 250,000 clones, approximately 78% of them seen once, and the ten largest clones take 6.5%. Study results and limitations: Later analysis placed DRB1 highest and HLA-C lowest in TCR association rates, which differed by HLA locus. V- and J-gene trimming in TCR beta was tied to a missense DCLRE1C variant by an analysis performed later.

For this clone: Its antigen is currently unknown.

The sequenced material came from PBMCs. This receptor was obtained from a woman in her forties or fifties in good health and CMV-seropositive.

This CDR3 reads CAISESTGGRDEQYF. The CDR3 DNA is TGTGCCATCAGTGAGTCGACAGGGGGCAGGGACGAGCAGTACTTC. V and J are TRBV10-3 and TRBJ2-7; 10 bases are shared with TRBD1. The length of the CDR3 is 15 residues. Germline values: CDR1 ENHRY, CDR2 SYGVKD. With 0 bases clipped from V and 5 bases from J, the junction kept 4 bases outside the gene matches.